The clone carrying this TCR beta chain was recorded only once. This specimen comes from a study of CD8 T cells in Susac syndrome. About the study: At the time of blood draw, patients with Susac syndrome were therapy-naive, receiving corticosteroids, or receiving intravenous immunoglobulin alone.

Reverse transcription used about 0.5 to 1 ug RNA and random hexamers. Amplification of the TCR beta CDR3 was carried out by immunoSEQ multiplex PCR, which spanned a total of 54 Vbeta and 13 Jbeta segments. Via MiXCR, TCRdb re-called the immunoSEQ multiplex PCR reads, giving one row per CDR3 protein. Of roughly 75,000 distinct CDR3 sequences listed, approximately 93% are singletons. V gave up 2 bases and J gave up 6 bases; unmatched junction bases: 10. Germline V lookup: CDR1 SEHNR, CDR2 FQNEAQ (reference sequence). CDR3 length equals 16 residues. The chain is built from TRBV7-9 and TRBJ2-3; 8 nucleotides align to TRBD1. The sequence derives from a human donor with Susac syndrome. The sequenced sample consisted of CD4+ T cells from PBMCs. The CDR3 sequence is CASSLIATGAVDTQYF. CDR3 bases: TGTGCCAGCAGCTTAATCGCGACAGGGGCTGTTGATACGCAGTATTTT.